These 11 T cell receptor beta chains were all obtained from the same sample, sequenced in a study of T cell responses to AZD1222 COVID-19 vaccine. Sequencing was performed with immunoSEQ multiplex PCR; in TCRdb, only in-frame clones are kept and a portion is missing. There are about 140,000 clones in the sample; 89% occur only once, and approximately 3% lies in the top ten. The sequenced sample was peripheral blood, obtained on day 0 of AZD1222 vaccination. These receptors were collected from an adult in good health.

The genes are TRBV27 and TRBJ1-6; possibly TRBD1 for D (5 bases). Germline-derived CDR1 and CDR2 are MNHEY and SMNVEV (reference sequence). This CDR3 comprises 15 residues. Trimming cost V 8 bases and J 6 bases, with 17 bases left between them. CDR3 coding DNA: TGTGCCAGCGGACGTCACGGGACCGTTAATTCACCCCTCCACTTT. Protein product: CASGRHGTVNSPLHF.

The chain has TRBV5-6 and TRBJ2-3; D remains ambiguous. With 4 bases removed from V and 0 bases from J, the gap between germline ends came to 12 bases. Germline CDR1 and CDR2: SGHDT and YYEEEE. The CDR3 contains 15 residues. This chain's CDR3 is CASSPSGFSTDTQYF. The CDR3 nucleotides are TGTGCCAGCAGCCCGTCTGGGTTTAGCACAGATACGCAGTATTTT.

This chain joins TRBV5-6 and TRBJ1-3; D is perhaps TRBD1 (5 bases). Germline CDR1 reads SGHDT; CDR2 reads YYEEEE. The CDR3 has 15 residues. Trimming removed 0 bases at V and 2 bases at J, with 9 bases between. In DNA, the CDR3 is TGTGCCAGCAGCTTGGCCATGGGGGCTGGAAACACCATATATTTT. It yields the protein CASSLAMGAGNTIYF. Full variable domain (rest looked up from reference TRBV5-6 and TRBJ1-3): DAGVTQSPTHLIKTRGQQVTLRCSPKSGHDTVSWYQQALGQGPQFIFQYYEEEERQRGNFPDRFSGHQFPNYSSELNVNALLLGDSALYLCASSLAMGAGNTIYFGEGSWLTVV.

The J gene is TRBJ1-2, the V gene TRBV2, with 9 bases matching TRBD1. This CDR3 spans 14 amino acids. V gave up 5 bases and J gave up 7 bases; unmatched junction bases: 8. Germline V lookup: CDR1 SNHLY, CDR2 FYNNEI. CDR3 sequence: CASSRRDREGGYTF. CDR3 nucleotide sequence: TGTGCCAGCAGTCGTAGGGACAGGGAGGGTGGCTACACCTTC. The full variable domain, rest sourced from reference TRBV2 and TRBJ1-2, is EPEVTQTPSHQVTQMGQEVILRCVPISNHLYFYWYRQILGQKVEFLVSFYNNEISEKSEIFDDQFSVERPDGSNFTLKIRSTKLEDSAMYFCASSRRDREGGYTFGSGTRLTVV.

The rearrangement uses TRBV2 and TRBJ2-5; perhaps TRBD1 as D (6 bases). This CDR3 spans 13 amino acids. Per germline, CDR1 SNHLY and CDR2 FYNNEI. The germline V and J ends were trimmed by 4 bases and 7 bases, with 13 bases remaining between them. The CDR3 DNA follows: TGTGCCAGCAGTGGCAGGTTAGGGGGGACCCAGTACTTC. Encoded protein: CASSGRLGGTQYF. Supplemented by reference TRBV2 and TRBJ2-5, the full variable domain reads EPEVTQTPSHQVTQMGQEVILRCVPISNHLYFYWYRQILGQKVEFLVSFYNNEISEKSEIFDDQFSVERPDGSNFTLKIRSTKLEDSAMYFCASSGRLGGTQYFGPGTRLLVL.

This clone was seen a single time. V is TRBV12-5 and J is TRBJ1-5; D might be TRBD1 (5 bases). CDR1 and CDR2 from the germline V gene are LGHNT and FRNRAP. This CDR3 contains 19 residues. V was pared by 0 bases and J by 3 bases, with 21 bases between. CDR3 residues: CASGLVIGPRARINQPQHF. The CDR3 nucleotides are TGTGCTAGTGGTTTGGTAATAGGTCCCAGGGCAAGGATCAATCAGCCCCAGCATTTT.

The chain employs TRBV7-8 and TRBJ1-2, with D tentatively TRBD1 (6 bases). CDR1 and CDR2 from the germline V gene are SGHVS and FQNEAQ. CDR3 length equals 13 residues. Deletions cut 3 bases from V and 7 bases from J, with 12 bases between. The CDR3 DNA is TGTGCCAGCAGCTTGGGGGACATGAGTGGCTACACCTTC. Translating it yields CASSLGDMSGYTF. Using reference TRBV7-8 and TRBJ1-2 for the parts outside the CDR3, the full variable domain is GAGVSQSPRYKVAKRGQDVALRCDPISGHVSLFWYQQALGQGPEFLTYFQNEAQLDKSGLPSDRFFAERPEGSVSTLKIQRTQQEDSAVYLCASSLGDMSGYTFGSGTRLTVV.

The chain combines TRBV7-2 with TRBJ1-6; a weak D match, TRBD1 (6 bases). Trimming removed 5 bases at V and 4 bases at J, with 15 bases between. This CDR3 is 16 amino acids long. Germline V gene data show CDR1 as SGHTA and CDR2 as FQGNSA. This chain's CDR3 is CASSPDRRGYNSPLHF. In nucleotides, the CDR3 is TGTGCCAGCAGCCCAGACAGGAGGGGTTATAATTCACCCCTCCACTTT.

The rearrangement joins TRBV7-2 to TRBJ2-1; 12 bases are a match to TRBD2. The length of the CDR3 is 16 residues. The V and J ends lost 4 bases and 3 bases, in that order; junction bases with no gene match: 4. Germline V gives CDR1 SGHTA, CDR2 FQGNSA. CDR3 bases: TGTGCCAGCAGCTCTCGGACTAGCGGGGACTACAATGAGCAGTTCTTC. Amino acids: CASSSRTSGDYNEQFF.

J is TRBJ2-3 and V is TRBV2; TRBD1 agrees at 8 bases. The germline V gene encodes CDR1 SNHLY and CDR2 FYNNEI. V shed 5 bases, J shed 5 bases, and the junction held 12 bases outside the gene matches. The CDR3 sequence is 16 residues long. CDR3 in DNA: TGTGCCAGCAGTTGGGACAGGCAAAGCAGCCTAGATACGCAGTATTTT. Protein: CASSWDRQSSLDTQYF.

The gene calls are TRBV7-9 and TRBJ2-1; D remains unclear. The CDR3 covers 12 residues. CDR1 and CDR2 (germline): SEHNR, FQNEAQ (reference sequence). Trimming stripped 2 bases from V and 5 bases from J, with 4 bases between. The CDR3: CASSLLHNEQFF. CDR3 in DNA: TGTGCCAGCAGCTTACTCCACAATGAGCAGTTCTTC.